This TCR beta chain emerged from a study of control samples from healthy donors and cancer patients. The table lists this clone with a count of one. The germline V and J ends were trimmed by 0 bases and 6 bases, with 12 bases remaining between them. The germline gives CDR1 SGHTA, CDR2 FQGNSA. CDR3 length equals 15 residues. Measured with immunoSEQ multiplex PCR; TCRdb has only the in-frame clones, and not every one. There are almost 85,000 clones in the sample; around 94% occur only once, and roughly 5% lies in the top ten. The rearrangement uses TRBV7-2 and TRBJ1-5; D is undetermined. This TCR derives from a woman under 30 in good health. Sequencing was carried out using blood. The CDR3 here is CASSLAGSESQPQHF. In nucleotides, the CDR3 is TGTGCCAGCAGCTTAGCAGGGTCCGAGAGTCAGCCCCAGCATTTT.